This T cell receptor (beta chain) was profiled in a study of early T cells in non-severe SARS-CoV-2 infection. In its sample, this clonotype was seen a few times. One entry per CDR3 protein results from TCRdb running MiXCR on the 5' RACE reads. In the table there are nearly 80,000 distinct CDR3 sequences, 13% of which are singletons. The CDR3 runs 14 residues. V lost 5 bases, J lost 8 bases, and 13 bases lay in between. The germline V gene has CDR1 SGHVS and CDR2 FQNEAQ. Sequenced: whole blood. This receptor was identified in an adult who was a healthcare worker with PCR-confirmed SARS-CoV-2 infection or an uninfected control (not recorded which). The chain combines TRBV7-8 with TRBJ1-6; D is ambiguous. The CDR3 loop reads CASSRGREYSPLHF. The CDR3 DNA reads TGTGCCAGCAGCCGAGGGAGGGAATATTCACCCCTCCACTTT.